These 27 T cell receptor beta chains were all obtained from the same sample, sequenced in a study of blood T cell repertoires in COVID-19. The assay was immunoSEQ multiplex PCR, and TCRdb's table has in-frame clones only and misses some. The sample lists under 150,000 clones, around 81% seen once, with 4% in the top ten. Material: peripheral blood. The receptors were gathered from a woman aged 55-75 years with acute or convalescent COVID-19.

The chain links TRBV5-5 to TRBJ2-1; D may be TRBD2 (5 bases). CDR3 length: 13 residues. Trimming pared 5 bases from V and 0 bases from J, leaving 6 bases between. CDR1 is SGHKS and CDR2 is YYEKEE in the germline V gene (reference sequence). The CDR3 DNA follows: TGTGCCAGCAGGGACTTCTCCTACAATGAGCAGTTCTTC. Translated: CASRDFSYNEQFF.

The J gene is TRBJ2-2, the V gene TRBV5-1; tentative D call: TRBD1 (6 bases). Germline CDR1 SGHRS, CDR2 YFSETQ. CDR3 length equals 14 residues. V lost 3 bases, J lost 5 bases, and 11 bases lay in between. The CDR3 DNA reads as TGCGCCAGCAGCTCCGGACAGATTACCGGGGAGCTGTTTTTT. Protein: CASSSGQITGELFF.

The chain links TRBV6-5 to TRBJ1-4; D unresolved. Trimming removed 7 bases from V and 7 bases from J, with 13 bases in between. Germline V gene lookup returns CDR1 MNHEY and CDR2 SVGAGI. CDR3 length: 13 residues. The CDR3: CASTIVGAEKLFF. In DNA form, the CDR3 reads TGTGCCAGCACCATAGTTGGAGCTGAAAAACTGTTTTTT.

The rearrangement uses TRBV2 and TRBJ2-3, with 8 positions matching TRBD1. The CDR3 spans 15 residues. Germline values: CDR1 SNHLY, CDR2 FYNNEI. Trimming took 5 bases from V and 2 from J; bases not matched to a gene: 6. CDR3 nucleotides: TGTGCCAGCAGTCCAACAGGGGGTTACACAGATACGCAGTATTTT. Translation gives CASSPTGGYTDTQYF.

This clone has more than one count but fewer than ten. The chain recombines TRBV6-1 with TRBJ2-1; 11 nucleotides match TRBD2. Unmatched junction bases numbered 10, after V lost 0 bases and J lost 9 bases. Germline lookup yields CDR1 MNHNS and CDR2 SASEGT. The CDR3 is 17 residues long. The CDR3 DNA reads TGTGCCAGCAGTGAAGCGTCTAGCGGGAGGATAAGGGGTGAGCAGTTCTTC. This codes for CASSEASSGRIRGEQFF.

This clone has only one observation. The genes are TRBV7-6 and TRBJ1-2, with 8 bases fitting TRBD1. J gave up 8 bases and V 5 bases, and 4 bases lay outside the gene matches. The CDR3 runs to 12 residues. The germline gives CDR1 SGHVS, CDR2 FNYEAQ. CDR3 in amino acids: CASSTDRVGYTF. The DNA for the CDR3 is TGTGCCAGCAGCACGGACAGGGTCGGCTACACCTTC.

The chain employs TRBV6-5 and TRBJ2-5; TRBD1 agrees at 9 bases. The V and J ends lost 0 bases and 4 bases, in that order; junction bases with no gene match: 6. The CDR3 runs to 16 residues. The germline V gene has CDR1 MNHEY and CDR2 SVGAGI. This chain's CDR3 is CASSYSGTGRGETQYF. The CDR3 DNA reads TGTGCCAGCAGTTACTCGGGGACAGGGCGGGGAGAGACCCAGTACTTC.

The chain combines TRBV11-2 with TRBJ2-3, with 11 bases matching TRBD2. CDR3 length equals 16 residues. V was clipped by 5 bases and J by 3 bases; unmatched bases: 7. Germline V gives CDR1 SGHAT, CDR2 FQNNGV. The CDR3 nucleotides are TGTGCCAGCAGCACAACTAGCGGGAGCCGGACAGATACGCAGTATTTT. Translating it yields CASSTTSGSRTDTQYF.

The V and J genes are TRBV28 and TRBJ1-6, with a possible D match to TRBD1 (5 bases). CDR1 MDHEN and CDR2 SYDVKM come from the germline V gene. Trimming left V 4 bases short and J 1 base short, with 20 bases between. The CDR3 length is 19 residues. Here the CDR3 DNA reads TGTGCCAGCAGTTCCTACCTGGTAGGGAAGGGGTCCTATAATTCACCCCTCCACTTT. Translated: CASSSYLVGKGSYNSPLHF. Full variable domain (missing parts from reference TRBV28 and TRBJ1-6): DVKVTQSSRYLVKRTGEKVFLECVQDMDHENMFWYRQDPGLGLRLIYFSYDVKMKEKGDIPEGYSVSREKKERFSLILESASTNQTSMYLCASSSYLVGKGSYNSPLHFGNGTRLTVT.

The chain couples TRBV15 to TRBJ2-3; D is ambiguous. Per germline, CDR1 LNHNV and CDR2 YYDKDF (reference sequence). This CDR3 comprises 15 residues. V was cut by 5 bases and J by 1 base, with 13 bases left in between. CDR3 protein: CATSRAQAGTDTQYF. The CDR3 region has the DNA TGTGCCACCAGCCGAGCCCAGGCCGGCACAGATACGCAGTATTTT.

This clone was observed a handful of times. The chain combines TRBV28 with TRBJ2-7; 9 nucleotides agree with TRBD1. The CDR3 is made up of 14 amino acids. CDR1 and CDR2 from the germline V gene are MDHEN and SYDVKM. V lost 6 bases and J lost 5; bases outside the gene matches: 8. The CDR3, as DNA: TGTGCCAGCAGCAAAACAGGGGGCTTCGACGAGCAGTACTTC. It encodes CASSKTGGFDEQYF. Variable domain in full (rest from reference TRBV28 and TRBJ2-7): DVKVTQSSRYLVKRTGEKVFLECVQDMDHENMFWYRQDPGLGLRLIYFSYDVKMKEKGDIPEGYSVSREKKERFSLILESASTNQTSMYLCASSKTGGFDEQYFGPGTRLTVT.

Turning to this clone: One end of the junction is discordant with germline, which a read error may explain. The chain's CDR3 is CASSLDTGGAGTQYF. CDR3 sequence (DNA): TGTGCTAGCAGCTTAGATACAGGGGGCGCCGGGACCCAGTACTTC. This chain links TRBV7-7 with TRBJ2-5; 9 bases match TRBD1. The CDR3 is 15 residues long. CDR1 and CDR2 (germline): SSHAT, FNYEAQ (reference sequence).

CDR3 amino acids: CASSAQGLPAYGYTF. CDR3 DNA: TGTGCCAGCAGCGCGCAGGGCCTACCGGCGTACGGCTACACCTTC. The rearrangement uses TRBV7-2 and TRBJ1-2; the D gene is possibly TRBD1 (5 bases). V lost 5 bases and J lost 8, with 21 bases in between. Germline V gene lookup returns CDR1 SGHTA and CDR2 FQGNSA. This CDR3 has 15 residues.

This sequence joins TRBV7-2 and TRBJ2-5, with a possible D match to TRBD1 (5 bases). The CDR3 is 14 residues long. The V end was cut by 5 bases, the J end by 1 base, with 11 bases between. Germline V gives CDR1 SGHTA, CDR2 FQGNSA. In DNA, the CDR3 is TGTGCCAGCAGCCATCGCAGGGTCCAAGAGACCCAGTACTTC. Translated, it gives CASSHRRVQETQYF.

The V gene is TRBV7-8, the J gene TRBJ2-1; 7 positions agree with TRBD2. The germline gives CDR1 SGHVS, CDR2 FQNEAQ. J was trimmed by 2 bases and V by 1 base; bases with no gene match: 5. The CDR3 length is 16 residues. CDR3 protein: CASSLGGRGPYNEQFF. CDR3 coding DNA: TGTGCCAGCAGCTTAGGTGGGAGGGGTCCCTACAATGAGCAGTTCTTC.

V usage is TRBV2 and J usage is TRBJ2-7; 7 nucleotides line up with TRBD2. Germline V gene sequence: CDR1 SNHLY, CDR2 FYNNEI. The CDR3 is 13 residues long. V gave up 4 bases and J gave up 6 bases; unmatched junction bases: 6. CDR3 in amino acids: CASSGGGFREQYF. Here the CDR3 DNA reads TGTGCCAGCAGTGGGGGGGGATTTCGCGAGCAGTACTTC.

Turning to this clone: One junction end does not reproduce the germline sequence, and a read error may be involved. The CDR3 sequence is CASSLSDGTEETQYF. DNA of the CDR3: TGTGCTAGCAGCTTAAGTGACGGGACAGAAGAGACCCAGTACTTC. The rearrangement joins TRBV7-7 to TRBJ2-5; TRBD1 matches 7 bases. Germline-derived CDR1 and CDR2 are SSHAT and FNYEAQ (reference sequence). The CDR3 spans 15 residues.

This sequence joins TRBV6-5 and TRBJ2-1; 12 positions agree with TRBD2. This CDR3 comprises 15 residues. Per the germline V gene, CDR1 is MNHEY and CDR2 is SVGAGI. The J segment lost 4 bases and the V segment lost 5 bases, leaving 3 bases of the junction unmatched. The CDR3, as DNA: TGTGCCAGCAGTCTAGCGGGAGGGGGGTACAATGAGCAGTTCTTC. This codes for CASSLAGGGYNEQFF.

The J gene is TRBJ1-1, the V gene TRBV18; TRBD1 matches 7 bases. V shed 3 bases and J 3 bases; nucleotides not matched to a gene: 13. Germline loops: CDR1 KGHSH, CDR2 LQKENI. CDR3 size: 17 residues. CDR3 DNA sequence: TGTGCCAGCTCACCGAGGGACAGTCGAGGTGCCGACACTGAAGCTTTCTTT. It translates to CASSPRDSRGADTEAFF.

The V call is TRBV18, the J call TRBJ2-1, with TRBD2 identical over 7 bases. Germline V gives CDR1 KGHSH, CDR2 LQKENI. The trim removed 2 bases at V and 2 bases at J, leaving 6 bases unmatched. This CDR3 contains 16 residues. The CDR3 region has the DNA TGTGCCAGCTCACCAGCTAGCGGAGCTACCTACAATGAGCAGTTCTTC. Translating it yields CASSPASGATYNEQFF. Full variable domain (outside the CDR3, taken from reference TRBV18 and TRBJ2-1): NAGVMQNPRHLVRRRGQEARLRCSPMKGHSHVYWYRQLPEEGLKFMVYLQKENIIDESGMPKERFSAEFPKEGPSILRIQQVVRGDSAAYFCASSPASGATYNEQFFGPGTRLTVL.

This clone was counted once. J is TRBJ1-1 and V is TRBV28; 11 nucleotides match TRBD1. The V gene end was trimmed by 6 bases and the J gene end by 8 bases; junction bases not matched to a gene: 11. In germline, CDR1 is MDHEN, CDR2 SYDVKM. The CDR3 extends over 15 amino acids. CDR3 in DNA: TGTGCCAGCAGCCCTCTGGGACAGGGGGACCACGAAGCTTTCTTT. It specifies CASSPLGQGDHEAFF.

The rearrangement links TRBV9 to TRBJ1-2; TRBD1 might be the D (5 bases). Deletions cut 4 bases from V and 2 bases from J, with 15 bases between. This CDR3 region has 15 residues. Germline assignment: CDR1 SGDLS and CDR2 YYNGEE. The DNA of the CDR3 is TGTGCCAGCAGCCCAAAGGGGACTGTCAACTATGGCTACACCTTC. It is translated as CASSPKGTVNYGYTF. The full variable domain, with the rest looked up from reference TRBV9 and TRBJ1-2, is DSGVTQTPKHLITATGQRVTLRCSPRSGDLSVYWYQQSLDQGLQFLIQYYNGEERAKGNILERFSAQQFPDLHSELNLSSLELGDSALYFCASSPKGTVNYGYTFGSGTRLTVV.

The chain has TRBV9 and TRBJ2-7; D gene uncertain. Germline V gene sequence: CDR1 SGDLS, CDR2 YYNGEE. There are 14 residues in the CDR3. Trimming removed 0 bases from V and 3 bases from J, with 10 bases in between. The chain's CDR3 is CASSVDSRGYEQYF. CDR3 DNA sequence: TGTGCCAGCAGCGTAGACTCCCGCGGCTACGAGCAGTACTTC. The whole variable domain, filled in from reference TRBV9 and TRBJ2-7, reads DSGVTQTPKHLITATGQRVTLRCSPRSGDLSVYWYQQSLDQGLQFLIQYYNGEERAKGNILERFSAQQFPDLHSELNLSSLELGDSALYFCASSVDSRGYEQYFGPGTRLTVT.

This chain connects TRBV30 to TRBJ1-4; a weak D match, TRBD1 (6 bases). V lost 0 bases to trimming and J lost 7 bases, with 15 bases between them. CDR3 length: 15 residues. Germline CDR1 GTSNPN, CDR2 SVGIG (reference sequence). Written as DNA, the CDR3 is TGTGCCTGGAGTGTAGGGCTGGGGGCAAGTGAAAAACTGTTTTTT. It codes for CAWSVGLGASEKLFF.

The rearrangement joins TRBV9 to TRBJ2-3; tentative D call: TRBD2 (6 bases). The CDR3 is 15 residues long. Germline lookup yields CDR1 SGDLS and CDR2 YYNGEE. V lost 4 bases to trimming and J lost 3 bases, with 15 bases between them. CDR3: CASSPRSGRTDTQYF. The DNA for the CDR3 is TGTGCCAGCAGCCCCCGTAGCGGTAGAACAGATACGCAGTATTTT.

This chain links TRBV28 with TRBJ2-1; TRBD2 aligns across 8 bases. Looked up from germline, CDR1 is MDHEN and CDR2 is SYDVKM. This CDR3 has 18 residues. J lost 0 bases, V lost 3 bases, and 10 bases had no gene match. The CDR3 region is CASSLGTKRGRSYNEQFF. The CDR3 DNA reads as TGTGCCAGCAGTTTGGGGACCAAGCGGGGGCGCTCCTACAATGAGCAGTTCTTC.

This clone showed up just once. The CDR3 region is CASSPSGYTF. The CDR3 DNA reads TGTGCCAGCAGCCCCTCTGGCTACACCTTC. This chain uses TRBV9 with TRBJ1-2; D is ambiguous. This CDR3 comprises 10 residues. The ends were cut back, 4 bases at V and 7 bases at J, with 5 bases in the middle. The germline CDR1 and CDR2 sequences are SGDLS and YYNGEE.